This entry concerns a single TCR beta chain. This sample was included in a study of patients and donors after allogeneic stem cell transplantation. Trimming at V came to 5 bases and at J to 5 bases, leaving 8 bases not matched to a gene. The CDR3 sequence is 16 residues long. TCRdb independently ran MiXCR on the RT-PCR reads; one entry per CDR3 protein. The sample shows approximately 200,000 distinct CDR3 sequences, more than 35% of them seen only once. This TCR came from a human donor who was either an allogeneic HSCT recipient or a stem cell or donor lymphocyte infusion donor (not recorded which). It is not recorded whose cells these are; they may come from a transplant donor. Specimen: blood, either unsorted or a sorted T cell fraction (not recorded which). The chain combines TRBV12-3 or TRBV12-4 with TRBJ2-1; 11 bases match TRBD2. CDR3 protein: CASSPVPGLADNEQFF. In nucleotides, the CDR3 is TGTGCCAGCAGTCCGGTTCCGGGACTAGCGGACAATGAGCAGTTCTTC.